These 17 T cell receptor beta chains share one sample of origin, sequenced in a study of OX40 agonist ivuxolimab in advanced cancers. This table comes from immunoSEQ multiplex PCR, and its TCRdb copy is limited to in-frame clones, with some not included. The sample records about 27,000 clones, roughly 87% being singletons. The sequenced sample was CD4+ or CD8+ T cells sorted from blood, obtained in a trial of the OX40 agonist ivuxolimab. The source of these receptors is an adult with an advanced solid tumor such as melanoma, head and neck, liver or kidney cancer.

The V and J genes are TRBV7-6 and TRBJ1-5; possible D gene TRBD1, 6 bases. Germline CDR1 and CDR2: SGHVS and FNYEAQ. V was pared by 5 bases and J by 11 bases, with 16 bases between. The CDR3 runs to 13 residues. As DNA, the CDR3 is TGTGCCAGCAGCCCCAGCAGGGAGGGGGCCCAGCATTTT. Residues: CASSPSREGAQHF.

This clone was seen more than once but under ten times. The chain is built from TRBV2 and TRBJ2-2; D is undetermined. The V gene's germline CDR1 is SNHLY and CDR2 FYNNEI. Trimming left V 6 bases short and J 2 bases short, with 16 bases between. CDR3 length equals 16 residues. The CDR3 bases are TGTGCCAGCAGGGATACGCCGGGTCCTAACACCGGGGAGCTGTTTTTT. This codes for CASRDTPGPNTGELFF. The variable domain in full, completed from reference TRBV2 and TRBJ2-2, reads EPEVTQTPSHQVTQMGQEVILRCVPISNHLYFYWYRQILGQKVEFLVSFYNNEISEKSEIFDDQFSVERPDGSNFTLKIRSTKLEDSAMYFCASRDTPGPNTGELFFGEGSRLTVL.

This chain uses TRBV2 with TRBJ1-1; D ambiguous. The CDR3 consists of 13 residues. The germline V gene encodes CDR1 SNHLY and CDR2 FYNNEI. The V end was cut by 1 base, the J end by 0 bases, with 3 bases between. Here the CDR3 DNA reads TGTGCCAGCAGTGAAGGGGTGAACACTGAAGCTTTCTTT. It codes for CASSEGVNTEAFF.

In this sample, this clone turned up a few times. Distinct nucleotide sequences in the sample also encode this CDR3. The chain uses TRBV4-1 and TRBJ2-1; D is unresolved. Germline V gene sequence: CDR1 MGHRA, CDR2 YSYEKL. V was shortened by 5 bases and J by 6 bases, with 11 bases between the two germline ends. The CDR3 totals 13 residues. The CDR3 protein is CASSFDLGNEQFF. In DNA, the CDR3 is TGCGCCAGCAGCTTCGACTTGGGCAATGAGCAGTTCTTC.

The rearrangement joins TRBV28 to TRBJ1-1; D not certain. There are 15 residues in the CDR3. The germline V gene has CDR1 MDHEN and CDR2 SYDVKM. The V gene lost 4 bases and the J gene lost 2 bases, with 14 bases spanning the gap. The CDR3 protein is CASSSPPGGNTEAFF. DNA of the CDR3: TGTGCCAGCAGTTCCCCCCCGGGAGGAAACACTGAAGCTTTCTTT.

The rearrangement uses TRBV27 and TRBJ1-5, with D perhaps matching TRBD1 (5 bases). CDR1 is MNHEY and CDR2 is SMNVEV in the germline V gene (reference sequence). There are 15 residues in the CDR3. V dropped 6 bases and J dropped 4 bases, with 16 bases sitting between them. This CDR3 is CASSHHGGTNQPQHF. As DNA, the CDR3 is TGTGCCAGCAGCCACCATGGGGGAACAAATCAGCCCCAGCATTTT.

The rearrangement uses TRBV7-9 and TRBJ2-7; tentatively, D is TRBD1 (5 bases). Trimming took 4 bases from V and 1 from J, leaving 8 bases between them. The CDR3 covers 13 residues. Germline V gives CDR1 SEHNR, CDR2 FQNEAQ (reference sequence). CDR3 in amino acids: CASSSGFSYEQYF. CDR3 coding DNA: TGTGCCAGCAGCTCAGGGTTTTCCTACGAGCAGTACTTC. The entire variable domain, with the rest obtained from reference TRBV7-9 and TRBJ2-7, is as follows: DTGVSQNPRHKITKRGQNVTFRCDPISEHNRLYWYRQTLGQGPEFLTYFQNEAQLEKSRLLSDRFSAERPKGSFSTLEIQRTEQGDSAMYLCASSSGFSYEQYFGPGTRLTVT.

This chain links TRBV11-2 with TRBJ1-1; D perhaps matches TRBD1 (6 bases). Germline loops: CDR1 SGHAT, CDR2 FQNNGV. The CDR3 is made up of 16 amino acids. The ends were cut back, 5 bases at V and 3 bases at J, with 19 bases in the middle. CDR3 amino acids: CASSPGVQGEDTEAFF. Written as DNA, the CDR3 is TGTGCCAGCAGCCCAGGGGTCCAGGGAGAGGACACTGAAGCTTTCTTT. The entire variable domain, with the rest obtained from reference TRBV11-2 and TRBJ1-1, is as follows: EAGVAQSPRYKIIEKRQSVAFWCNPISGHATLYWYQQILGQGPKLLIQFQNNGVVDDSQLPKDRFSAERLKGVDSTLKIQPAKLEDSAVYLCASSPGVQGEDTEAFFGQGTRLTVV.

The CDR3 region has the DNA TGTGCCAGCTCCCGGGGGTACGAGCAGTACTTC. It encodes CASSRGYEQYF. This chain uses TRBV25-1 with TRBJ2-7; a weak D match, TRBD2 (6 bases). Deletions cut 8 bases from V and 4 bases from J, with 9 bases between. Germline V lookup: CDR1 MGHDK, CDR2 SYGVNS. The CDR3 has 11 amino acids.

The rearrangement uses TRBV27 and TRBJ1-5, with D tentatively TRBD1 (5 bases). The CDR3 loop spans 16 amino acids. From germline, CDR1 is MNHEY and CDR2 SMNVEV (reference sequence). With 1 base removed from V and 1 base from J, the gap between germline ends came to 11 bases. The CDR3 reads CASSLWGGTSNQPQHF. The DNA for the CDR3 is TGTGCCAGCAGTTTATGGGGAGGGACGAGCAATCAGCCCCAGCATTTT.

V and J are TRBV9 and TRBJ2-7; TRBD1 might be the D (5 bases). The V end was cut by 4 bases, the J end by 5 bases, with 13 bases between. Germline V gene lookup returns CDR1 SGDLS and CDR2 YYNGEE. CDR3 size: 13 residues. CDR3 in amino acids: CASSPPRGDEQYF. CDR3 coding DNA: TGTGCCAGCAGCCCCCCAAGGGGTGACGAGCAGTACTTC.

V usage is TRBV6-6 and J usage is TRBJ1-1; no definite D call. The CDR3 contains 11 residues. V lost 11 bases to trimming and J lost 5 bases, with 12 bases between them. The germline V gene has CDR1 MNHNY and CDR2 SVGAGI (reference sequence). The CDR3 sequence: CAGRQGTEAFF. The CDR3 bases are TGTGCCGGACGTCAAGGAACTGAAGCTTTCTTT.

Only one count was recorded for this clone. J is TRBJ1-1 and V is TRBV27, with D possibly TRBD1 on 6 matching bases. V dropped 8 bases and J dropped 4 bases, with 14 bases sitting between them. Germline lookup yields CDR1 MNHEY and CDR2 SMNVEV (reference sequence). The CDR3 has 13 amino acids. The CDR3 region is CASWVSGATEAFF. The CDR3 nucleotides are TGTGCCAGCTGGGTCTCGGGGGCCACTGAAGCTTTCTTT.

The CDR3 protein is CASSLLGSGDEQFF. DNA for the CDR3: TGTGCCAGCAGTTTACTGGGTTCGGGCGATGAGCAGTTCTTC. The rearrangement links TRBV27 to TRBJ2-1; no definite D call. Trimming removed 2 bases from V and 8 bases from J, with 13 bases in between. Germline assignment: CDR1 MNHEY and CDR2 SMNVEV (reference sequence). CDR3 length: 14 amino acids.

The table lists this clone with a count of one. The chain links TRBV28 to TRBJ1-2; a possible D gene is TRBD1 (5 bases). The germline V and J ends were trimmed by 5 bases and 5 bases, with 15 bases remaining between them. The CDR3 contains 14 residues. Per the germline V gene, CDR1 is MDHEN and CDR2 is SYDVKM. CDR3 sequence reads: CASSPTPGSYGYTF. CDR3 DNA: TGTGCCAGCAGTCCAACCCCAGGGTCATATGGCTACACCTTC.

The chain links TRBV29-1 to TRBJ1-4; 9 positions match TRBD1. This CDR3 spans 13 amino acids. The trim removed 4 bases at V and 7 bases at J, leaving 4 bases unmatched. Per the germline V gene, CDR1 is SQVTM and CDR2 is ANQGSEA. The CDR3 reads CSVAGQGGEKLFF. CDR3 bases: TGCAGCGTTGCGGGACAGGGCGGTGAAAAACTGTTTTTT.

This chain uses TRBV4-1 with TRBJ2-1; 11 bases match TRBD2. The CDR3 runs 17 residues. V lost 4 bases to trimming and J lost 3 bases; unmatched junction nucleotides: 8. CDR1 is MGHRA and CDR2 is YSYEKL in the germline V gene. The DNA of the CDR3 is TGCGCCAGCAGCCCGAGACTAGCGGGGATCCACTACAATGAGCAGTTCTTC. Residues: CASSPRLAGIHYNEQFF.